These 8 T cell receptor beta chains share one sample of origin, sequenced in a study of T cells after yellow fever vaccination. TCRdb used MiXCR to reprocess the 5' RACE reads, holding one entry per CDR3 protein. Altogether 450,000 to 600,000 distinct CDR3 sequences are present, approximately 15% being singletons, with the ten largest covering 11% to 15%. The input for sequencing was PBMCs, taken on the day of the yellow fever booster vaccination. These receptors were taken from a man aged 25 to 40 who received the YFV17D yellow fever vaccine.

This clonotype was detected a few times. The chain employs TRBV20-1 and TRBJ2-7; 8 bases align to TRBD1. The J segment lost 7 bases and the V segment lost 0 bases, leaving 8 bases of the junction unmatched. The CDR3 contains 14 residues. Per germline, CDR1 DFQATT and CDR2 SNEGSKA (reference sequence). DNA for the CDR3: TGCAGTGCTAGAGATCCCCGGGACAGGTTTGAGCAGTACTTC. Translated, it gives CSARDPRDRFEQYF.

V is TRBV2 and J is TRBJ2-3, with 9 nucleotides matching TRBD2. In germline, CDR1 is SNHLY, CDR2 FYNNEI. V lost 8 bases to trimming and J lost 5 bases; unmatched junction nucleotides: 5. The CDR3 sequence is 13 residues long. CDR3 protein: CASWGTSRDTQYF. DNA for the CDR3: TGTGCCAGCTGGGGGACTAGCCGAGATACGCAGTATTTT.

The sample holds a few counts of this clonotype. The V and J genes are TRBV18 and TRBJ2-7; D is undetermined. The V gene lost 6 bases and the J gene lost 0 bases, with 12 bases spanning the gap. The CDR3 runs 14 residues. Germline V gene lookup returns CDR1 KGHSH and CDR2 LQKENI. CDR3 residues: CASSPKGRSYEQYF. CDR3 DNA: TGTGCCAGCTCTCCCAAAGGACGCTCCTACGAGCAGTACTTC.

This clonotype was counted a single time. This chain uses TRBV5-4 with TRBJ2-7; unclear D gene. Germline V lookup: CDR1 SGHNT, CDR2 YYREEE (reference sequence). The V end was cut by 1 base, the J end by 6 bases, with 8 bases between. The CDR3 covers 12 residues. Written as DNA, the CDR3 is TGTGCCAGCAGCTTGAATGAGGTCGAGCAGTACTTC. Translating it yields CASSLNEVEQYF.

The J gene is TRBJ1-5, the V gene TRBV20-1; TRBD1 aligns across 9 bases. The CDR3 covers 15 residues. V lost 4 bases, J lost 7 bases, and 11 bases stayed unmatched. CDR1 and CDR2 from the germline V gene are DFQATT and SNEGSKA (reference sequence). CDR3 DNA: TGCAGTGCTACCGAAACCGGGACAGGGAGGCAGCCCCAGCATTTT. Its translation: CSATETGTGRQPQHF.

This clonotype has just a few counts. The rearrangement joins TRBV29-1 to TRBJ1-1, with D possibly TRBD1 on 5 matching bases. The V gene's germline CDR1 is SQVTM and CDR2 ANQGSEA. Trimming left V 0 bases short and J 5 bases short, with 7 bases between. The CDR3 has 12 amino acids. CDR3 nucleotides: TGCAGCGTTGAAGACGGACAAACTGAAGCTTTCTTT. This gives the protein CSVEDGQTEAFF.

This clonotype has more than one count but fewer than ten. V gene TRBV20-1 combines with J gene TRBJ2-3; D tentatively reads TRBD1 or TRBD2 (5 bases each). The germline V gene has CDR1 DFQATT and CDR2 SNEGSKA (reference sequence). This CDR3 is 14 amino acids long. The V and J ends lost 2 bases and 7 bases respectively, with 16 bases between them. The CDR3 nucleotides are TGCAGTGCTAGAAGTGGGGGAGTCGCTAATACGCAGTATTTT. Amino acids: CSARSGGVANTQYF.

This clonotype was observed a few times. V usage is TRBV7-2 and J usage is TRBJ2-7, with D possibly being TRBD2 (5 bases). In germline, CDR1 is SGHTA, CDR2 FQGNSA. The germline V and J ends were trimmed by 4 bases and 1 base, with 14 bases remaining between them. The CDR3 sequence is 15 residues long. The CDR3 here is CASSYAGSRSYEQYF. DNA for the CDR3: TGTGCCAGCAGCTATGCTGGGAGTCGTTCCTACGAGCAGTACTTC.